This TCR beta chain was documented in a study of metastatic and nonmetastatic thyroid tumors. Overall study: The study looked at repertoires side by side in blood and in tumor or nodule tissue from malignant and benign thyroid patients.

Each patient went into thyroid surgery without having received any treatment. TCRdb re-analyzed the PCR reads using MiXCR. Altogether 21,000 or so clones are present, 22% being singletons, with the ten largest covering 9% to 15%. This clone was detected a few times. In germline, CDR1 is SNHLY, CDR2 FYNNEI. Trimming removed 8 bases from V and 8 bases from J; junction bases left unmatched: 10. The CDR3 sequence is 14 residues long. This TCR came from a female donor with papillary thyroid cancer or a benign thyroid nodule (not recorded which). Some clones in this sample may be carry-over from other donors' samples. Sequencing was performed on tumor tissue. The chain has TRBV2 and TRBJ2-1; 9 bases fit TRBD1. The CDR3 reads CASGNRGRMDEQFF. In nucleotides, the CDR3 is TGTGCCAGCGGAAACAGGGGGCGCATGGATGAGCAGTTCTTC.